This record covers a single TCR beta chain. Its antigen remains unidentified. These data are taken from a study of cytomegalovirus exposure and HLA in healthy donors. The PCR ran on 60 Vbeta and 13 Jbeta primers. Method: immunoSEQ multiplex PCR; TCRdb's copy keeps in-frame clones and lacks some. The sample lists approximately 150,000 clones, roughly 80% occurring once. Points from the study as a whole: Later work found most CMV-associated TCR beta chains apparently HLA-restricted.

The CDR3 runs to 13 residues. Trimming removed 5 bases at V and 6 bases at J, with 10 bases between. CDR1 is SSHAT and CDR2 is FNYEAQ in the germline V gene (reference sequence). This sequence joins TRBV7-7 and TRBJ2-2, with D possibly TRBD2 on 6 matching bases. The sample was PBMCs. The sequence derives from a woman aged 25 to 39 in good health and CMV-seronegative. As DNA, the CDR3 is TGTGCCAGCAGCACAACGGGGGCCGGGGAGCTGTTTTTT. It translates to CASSTTGAGELFF.